The 20 T cell receptor beta chains presented below share a single source sample, sequenced in a study of radiotherapy plus CTLA-4 blockade in lung cancer. Clones were read by immunoSEQ multiplex PCR, and TCRdb kept only the in-frame ones, dropping some. The repertoire holds 55,000 to 65,000 clones, around 69% seen once, with 2.9% in the top ten. The sequences come from peripheral blood, collected from a patient treated with radiotherapy plus ipilimumab. The receptor source for this set is a human donor with non-small cell lung cancer who had a complete response to radiotherapy plus ipilimumab.

This rearrangement joins TRBV5-1 to TRBJ2-3, with D perhaps matching TRBD2 (7 bases). The CDR3 extends over 16 amino acids. V lost 5 bases to trimming and J lost 2 bases, with 18 bases between them. Germline values: CDR1 SGHRS, CDR2 YFSETQ. In DNA, the CDR3 is TGCGCCAGCAGGGGGGGGGCAGCCTCCTCCACAGATACGCAGTATTTT. It yields the protein CASRGGAASSTDTQYF.

This clone has just a few counts. The chain couples TRBV5-1 to TRBJ2-5; 8 nucleotides match TRBD1. CDR1 is SGHRS, CDR2 YFSETQ, per germline. This CDR3 has 15 amino acids. Trimming took 0 bases from V and 3 from J; bases not matched to a gene: 4. CDR3 loop: CASSLGTGKEETQYF. As DNA, the CDR3 is TGCGCCAGCAGCTTGGGGACAGGGAAGGAAGAGACCCAGTACTTC. Complete variable domain (other parts from reference TRBV5-1 and TRBJ2-5): KAGVTQTPRYLIKTRGQQVTLSCSPISGHRSVSWYQQTPGQGLQFLFEYFSETQRNKGNFPGRFSGRQFSNSRSEMNVSTLELGDSALYLCASSLGTGKEETQYFGPGTRLLVL.

The rearrangement links TRBV29-1 to TRBJ2-7, with 12 positions matching TRBD1. The J segment lost 6 bases and the V segment lost 5 bases, leaving 5 bases of the junction unmatched. CDR3 length: 13 residues. Germline V gene data show CDR1 as SQVTM and CDR2 as ANQGSEA. The CDR3 sequence: CSVLGGQGAEQYF. The CDR3, as DNA: TGCAGCGTTTTGGGGGGACAGGGGGCCGAGCAGTACTTC.

The chain uses TRBV10-3 and TRBJ2-1, with D perhaps matching TRBD2 (6 bases). The germline V gene encodes CDR1 ENHRY and CDR2 SYGVKD. The CDR3 is 19 residues long. The V and J ends lost 5 bases and 0 bases respectively, with 23 bases between them. The CDR3 spells CAISSPAGLAASSYNEQFF. The CDR3 DNA is TGTGCCATCAGTTCACCCGCGGGGTTAGCGGCTAGCTCCTACAATGAGCAGTTCTTC.

In this sample, this clone turned up a few times. The chain is built from TRBV4-1 and TRBJ2-7; 7 bases map to TRBD1. J was trimmed by 5 bases and V by 1 base; bases with no gene match: 5. CDR3 length: 14 amino acids. Germline loops: CDR1 MGHRA, CDR2 YSYEKL. CDR3 bases: TGCGCCAGCAGCCAAGGGACAGGTACCGACGAGCAGTACTTC. This translates into CASSQGTGTDEQYF.

J is TRBJ2-1 and V is TRBV7-8; D may be TRBD2 (5 bases). In germline, CDR1 is SGHVS, CDR2 FQNEAQ. V was clipped by 4 bases and J by 2 bases, with 9 bases between them. The length of the CDR3 is 14 residues. CDR3 sequence: CASSYGLAYNEQFF. In DNA form, the CDR3 reads TGTGCCAGCAGCTACGGACTGGCCTACAATGAGCAGTTCTTC.

V usage is TRBV6-5 and J usage is TRBJ1-2; D uncertain. Germline V CDR1 and CDR2: MNHEY, SVGAGI. This CDR3 has 14 residues. The germline V and J ends were trimmed by 6 bases and 3 bases, with 14 bases remaining between them. CDR3 protein: CASRLGGLDYGYTF. Written as DNA, the CDR3 is TGTGCCAGCAGGCTAGGCGGGTTGGACTATGGCTACACCTTC.

V is TRBV7-2 and J is TRBJ2-7, with a possible D match to TRBD2 (6 bases). Germline CDR1 reads SGHTA; CDR2 reads FQGNSA. The CDR3 runs 16 residues. Trimming removed 5 bases at V and 4 bases at J, with 21 bases between. CDR3 loop: CASSQHGTVNGYEQYF. The CDR3 DNA reads TGTGCCAGCAGCCAACACGGGACTGTTAATGGGTACGAGCAGTACTTC.

The chain combines TRBV4-1 with TRBJ2-5, with TRBD1 matching over 8 bases. Germline CDR1 reads MGHRA; CDR2 reads YSYEKL. The trim removed 0 bases at V and 5 bases at J, leaving 14 bases unmatched. The CDR3 is made up of 18 amino acids. This chain's CDR3 is CASSQDHVRTGREETQYF. The CDR3 DNA reads as TGCGCCAGCAGCCAAGATCATGTTCGGACAGGGAGAGAGGAGACCCAGTACTTC.

This chain uses TRBV5-6 with TRBJ1-5, with D perhaps matching TRBD1 (6 bases). The germline gives CDR1 SGHDT, CDR2 YYEEEE. This CDR3 has 14 amino acids. V gave up 3 bases and J gave up 5 bases, with 12 bases separating them. As DNA, the CDR3 is TGTGCCAGCAGCTGGGGGGGCGGGTATCAGCCCCAGCATTTT. Its translation: CASSWGGGYQPQHF. The complete variable domain, with remaining parts taken from reference TRBV5-6 and TRBJ1-5, reads DAGVTQSPTHLIKTRGQQVTLRCSPKSGHDTVSWYQQALGQGPQFIFQYYEEEERQRGNFPDRFSGHQFPNYSSELNVNALLLGDSALYLCASSWGGGYQPQHFGDGTRLSIL.

The CDR3 DNA is TGTGCCAGCAGTTTGCCGGGAGGGTTCGATGAAAAACTGTTTTTT. This encodes CASSLPGGFDEKLFF. The V call is TRBV28, the J call TRBJ1-4, with D unclear. There are 15 residues in the CDR3. Germline V gene data show CDR1 as MDHEN and CDR2 as SYDVKM. Trimming removed 3 bases at V and 6 bases at J, with 14 bases between.

The chain employs TRBV7-6 and TRBJ2-1, with 14 bases aligning to TRBD2. The CDR3 extends over 21 amino acids. Trimming removed 1 base from V and 1 base from J; junction bases left unmatched: 12. Germline-derived CDR1 and CDR2 are SGHVS and FNYEAQ. Here the CDR3 DNA reads TGTGCCAGCAGCTTAGATTACACCGGGACTAGCGGGAGAACGTCCTACAATGAGCAGTTCTTC. It specifies CASSLDYTGTSGRTSYNEQFF.

The chain combines TRBV9 with TRBJ2-5, with TRBD2 matching 7 bases. J lost 4 bases, V lost 4 bases, and 13 bases had no gene match. The CDR3 length is 16 residues. CDR1 is SGDLS and CDR2 is YYNGEE in the germline V gene. The CDR3 reads CASSLSGAAKGETQYF. CDR3 bases: TGTGCCAGCAGCCTGAGCGGGGCCGCAAAGGGAGAGACCCAGTACTTC.

This clone was counted only a few times. The chain links TRBV25-1 to TRBJ1-5; TRBD1 is a possible D gene (5 bases). V was clipped by 4 bases and J by 4 bases, with 8 bases between them. From germline, CDR1 is MGHDK and CDR2 SYGVNS. The CDR3 spans 13 residues. CDR3: CASSGTTNQPQHF. CDR3 nucleotides: TGTGCCAGCAGTGGGACAACAAATCAGCCCCAGCATTTT.

The chain is built from TRBV30 and TRBJ1-2; D uncertain. This CDR3 is 13 amino acids long. Germline V lookup: CDR1 GTSNPN, CDR2 SVGIG (reference sequence). V gave up 2 bases and J gave up 4 bases, with 11 bases separating them. Written as DNA, the CDR3 is TGTGCCTGGAGTCGCTCAGGCACCTATGGCTACACCTTC. This gives the protein CAWSRSGTYGYTF.

This clone was seen only once. V is TRBV2 and J is TRBJ1-1, with D possibly being TRBD1 (5 bases). Germline V gene lookup returns CDR1 SNHLY and CDR2 FYNNEI. The CDR3 sequence is 14 residues long. Trimming took off 1 base at V and 0 bases at J, with 6 bases between the two ends. The CDR3 region has the DNA TGTGCCAGCAGTGAAGGACAGCTGAACACTGAAGCTTTCTTT. Its protein product is CASSEGQLNTEAFF.

CDR3 sequence: CSVDFNTDTQYF. The DNA of the CDR3 is TGCAGCGTTGATTTCAACACAGATACGCAGTATTTT. The V and J genes are TRBV29-1 and TRBJ2-3; D is unresolved. The V gene lost 3 bases and the J gene lost 2 bases, with 6 bases spanning the gap. Germline V gene sequence: CDR1 SQVTM, CDR2 ANQGSEA. The CDR3 length is 12 residues.

The genes are TRBV7-2 and TRBJ1-2; 10 bases are shared with TRBD1. The CDR3 sequence is 19 residues long. V was pared by 5 bases and J by 4 bases, with 19 bases of the junction left unmatched. Germline assignment: CDR1 SGHTA and CDR2 FQGNSA. CDR3 bases: TGTGCCAGCAGCAAAAACCCCGGGACAGGGGCCACGGATACCTATGGCTACACCTTC. It yields the protein CASSKNPGTGATDTYGYTF.

This chain connects TRBV18 to TRBJ2-5; a weak D match, TRBD1 (6 bases). V shed 0 bases and J shed 5 bases, with 10 bases lying between them. CDR1 is KGHSH, CDR2 LQKENI, per germline. This CDR3 comprises 14 residues. This CDR3 is CASSPPGQRETQYF. The CDR3 DNA reads as TGTGCCAGCTCACCACCCGGACAGCGGGAGACCCAGTACTTC.

CDR3 nucleotides: TGTGCCAGCAGCCTGGGGCGGGGGGCCAGGGAGACCCAGTACTTC. The encoded protein is CASSLGRGARETQYF. This chain uses TRBV7-7 with TRBJ2-5; 8 bases align to TRBD2. The CDR3 runs 15 residues. Germline assignment: CDR1 SSHAT and CDR2 FNYEAQ (reference sequence). J was trimmed by 5 bases and V by 5 bases; bases with no gene match: 10.